Following are 10 T cell receptor beta chains from one sample sequenced in a study of cytomegalovirus exposure and HLA in healthy donors. The PCR was carried out with 60 Vbeta primers and 13 Jbeta primers. Repertoires were generated with immunoSEQ multiplex PCR, while TCRdb's copy carries only in-frame clones and drops some. The sample holds around 75,000 clones; around three quarters are singletons and the top ten take approximately 3.7%. Material for sequencing was PBMCs. These receptors all stem from a man aged 40-49 years in good health and CMV-seronegative.

The J gene is TRBJ2-7, the V gene TRBV28; 9 bases line up with TRBD1. This CDR3 comprises 16 residues. The V gene end was trimmed by 2 bases and the J gene end by 4 bases; junction bases not matched to a gene: 9. Germline values: CDR1 MDHEN, CDR2 SYDVKM. CDR3 nucleotide sequence: TGTGCCAGCAGTTTAGAATACAGGGGGCTCGGGTACGAGCAGTACTTC. This translates into CASSLEYRGLGYEQYF.

CDR3 region: CAWSVDRGSPLHF. CDR3 nucleotide sequence: TGTGCCTGGAGTGTCGACAGGGGATCACCCCTCCACTTT. The chain employs TRBV30 and TRBJ1-6, with 8 bases fitting TRBD1. The length of the CDR3 is 13 residues. V dropped 0 bases and J dropped 10; count of bases not matched to a gene: 2. Looked up from germline, CDR1 is GTSNPN and CDR2 is SVGIG (reference sequence).

The genes are TRBV28 and TRBJ1-5; D gene unclear. The ends were cut back, 10 bases at V and 7 bases at J, with 20 bases in the middle. The CDR3 has 14 amino acids. Looked up from germline, CDR1 is MDHEN and CDR2 is SYDVKM. The CDR3 reads CATTLRGSWQPQHF. CDR3 sequence (DNA): TGTGCCACCACTCTCCGAGGGTCCTGGCAGCCCCAGCATTTT.

The V gene is TRBV7-2, the J gene TRBJ2-2; a weak D match, TRBD2 (7 bases). V lost 0 bases to trimming and J lost 4 bases, with 12 bases between them. The CDR3 covers 16 residues. The germline V gene encodes CDR1 SGHTA and CDR2 FQGNSA. CDR3 coding DNA: TGTGCCAGCAGCTTAGCACAGGGAGGGAGCACCGGGGAGCTGTTTTTT. Amino acids: CASSLAQGGSTGELFF.

The CDR3: CASSLEGAYGYTF. The DNA for the CDR3 is TGTGCCAGCAGCTTAGAAGGGGCCTATGGCTACACCTTC. The rearrangement uses TRBV7-2 and TRBJ1-2; weak D call: TRBD1 (5 bases). The V gene's germline CDR1 is SGHTA and CDR2 FQGNSA. Trimming took 1 base from V and 4 from J, leaving 7 bases between them. The length of the CDR3 is 13 residues.

Comment on this clone: The junction departs from the called germline gene at one end, perhaps through a read error. This chain connects TRBV7-7 to TRBJ2-2; TRBD1 aligns across 10 bases. Germline assignment: CDR1 SSHAT and CDR2 FNYEAQ (reference sequence). The CDR3 consists of 17 residues. CDR3 region: CASSLGSRTGGTGELFF. CDR3 coding DNA: TGTGCTAGCAGCTTAGGCTCCCGGACAGGGGGCACCGGGGAGCTGTTTTTT.

This chain uses TRBV10-3 with TRBJ1-3; 10 bases match TRBD1. The CDR3 is made up of 16 amino acids. Germline CDR1 and CDR2: ENHRY and SYGVKD. With 6 bases clipped from V and 4 bases from J, the junction kept 9 bases outside the gene matches. Here the CDR3 DNA reads TGTGCCATCAGCGGACAGGGGGGTGGTCGAGGAAACACCATATATTTT. Its protein is CAISGQGGGRGNTIYF.

This chain uses TRBV18 with TRBJ2-1; no clear D gene. In germline, CDR1 is KGHSH, CDR2 LQKENI. Between the trimmed V and J ends, which lost 0 bases and 3 bases, there was a span of 12 bases. There are 16 residues in the CDR3. CDR3 sequence: CASSPPIGTDYNEQFF. Written as DNA, the CDR3 is TGTGCCAGCTCACCACCCATAGGCACAGACTACAATGAGCAGTTCTTC.

The chain is built from TRBV7-3 and TRBJ1-2, with D possibly matching TRBD1 (6 bases). This CDR3 is built from 15 residues. The V and J ends lost 2 bases and 7 bases respectively, with 17 bases between them. From germline, CDR1 is SGHTA and CDR2 FQGTGA. The CDR3 nucleotides read TGTGCCAGCAGCTTAGGGGGCGGGTCCCGCGGTGGCTACACCTTC. Encoded protein: CASSLGGGSRGGYTF.

This clone was counted once. The rearrangement links TRBV10-1 to TRBJ2-7; 8 bases agree with TRBD2. Trimming cost V 0 bases and J 1 base; bases outside gene matches: 5. Germline V gene data show CDR1 as WNHNN and CDR2 as SYGVQD (reference sequence). The CDR3 runs 16 residues. For the CDR3, the DNA is TGCGCCAGCAGTGAGTCGAGAGCGGGGGCATCCTACGAGCAGTACTTC. Translating gives CASSESRAGASYEQYF.